This TCR beta chain comes out of a study of T cell repertoires and Cas9 in healthy adults. This CDR3 is 15 amino acids long. The germline V gene has CDR1 MNHEY and CDR2 SVGAGI. Trimming took 5 bases from V and 4 from J; bases not matched to a gene: 10. Measured with immunoSEQ multiplex PCR; TCRdb has only the in-frame clones, and not every one. The sample has approximately 1,500 clones; just over 75% are singletons. The receptor's source is a human donor in good health. Sequencing was performed on SpCas9-reactive Tregs (CD4+, CD25+, CD127-, CD137+, CD154-) from PBMCs; culture status not recorded. The chain couples TRBV6-5 to TRBJ1-2; TRBD1 aligns across 7 bases. CDR3 nucleotide sequence: TGTGCCAGCAGTGCGCAACAGGGGCCCGGCTATGGCTACACCTTC. It encodes CASSAQQGPGYGYTF.